The 23 T cell receptor beta chains reported below all come from one sample, sequenced in a study of naive and memory T cell subsets. Ligated cDNA underwent four rounds of PCR with nested alpha and beta constant region primers and SP2. TCRdb reanalysed the 5' RACE reads using MiXCR and keeps one entry per CDR3 protein. Of over 50,000 distinct CDR3 sequences listed, under 10% are singletons. TCR cDNA received a 3' ligated oligonucleotide that carried a UMI. Receptors originate from a female donor in good health.

This clonotype was seen ten or more times. The chain links TRBV12-3 or TRBV12-4 to TRBJ1-6; D might be TRBD1 (6 bases). V was clipped by 6 bases and J by 10 bases, with 13 bases between them. The CDR3 length is 13 residues. CDR3 protein: CASRPTGGSPLHF. The CDR3 DNA reads TGTGCCAGCAGACCGACAGGCGGATCACCCCTCCACTTT.

Many counts were recorded for this clonotype. The chain combines TRBV11-3 with TRBJ1-1; D not resolved. The V gene lost 1 base and the J gene lost 4 bases, with 7 bases spanning the gap. The CDR3 is 13 residues long. CDR1 and CDR2 (germline): SGHNT, YENEEA. CDR3 sequence (DNA): TGTGCCAGCAGCTTAGGAGCGGGCACTGAAGCTTTCTTT. This codes for CASSLGAGTEAFF.

This clonotype was picked up many times. CDR3 bases: TGTGCCAGCAGTTACCCTAAATTCCAGGGGAGACGGACAGATACGCAGTATTTT. Amino acids: CASSYPKFQGRRTDTQYF. The chain carries TRBV6-2 or TRBV6-3 and TRBJ2-3; a weak D match, TRBD1 (6 bases). The CDR3 loop spans 18 amino acids. Per the germline V gene, CDR1 is MNHEY and CDR2 is SVGEGT. V dropped 2 bases and J dropped 3 bases, with 21 bases sitting between them.

This clonotype appeared a few times. This chain connects TRBV4-2 to TRBJ1-2, with D perhaps matching TRBD1 (5 bases). CDR1 is LGHNA, CDR2 YNFKEQ, per germline. Between the trimmed V and J ends, which lost 3 bases and 3 bases, there was a span of 11 bases. This CDR3 is built from 14 residues. DNA for the CDR3: TGTGCCAGCAGCCATCGGCAGGGAGACTATGGCTACACCTTC. It yields the protein CASSHRQGDYGYTF.

The gene calls are TRBV12-3 or TRBV12-4 and TRBJ1-5; 7 positions agree with TRBD1. The V and J ends lost 6 bases and 3 bases, in that order; junction bases with no gene match: 11. This CDR3 contains 16 residues. This chain's CDR3 is CASSPRGGVFNQPQHF. The CDR3, as DNA: TGTGCCAGCAGCCCCAGGGGGGGAGTTTTCAATCAGCCCCAGCATTTT.

This clonotype was observed many times. This rearrangement joins TRBV6-6 to TRBJ1-5; TRBD1 matches at 7 bases. The CDR3 has 15 residues. Trimming removed 6 bases from V and 1 base from J; junction bases left unmatched: 6. CDR1 MNHNY and CDR2 SVGAGI come from the germline V gene (reference sequence). The CDR3 is CASRLDRDSNQPQHF. CDR3 coding DNA: TGTGCCAGCAGACTAGACAGGGACAGCAATCAGCCCCAGCATTTT.

Here the CDR3 reads CASSEFGAPSTDTQYF. The CDR3 nucleotides read TGTGCCAGCAGTGAATTCGGCGCTCCTAGCACAGATACGCAGTATTTT. The chain has TRBV25-1 and TRBJ2-3; no clear D gene. Deletions cut 1 base from V and 0 bases from J, with 11 bases between. The CDR3 is made up of 16 amino acids. Germline V gives CDR1 MGHDK, CDR2 SYGVNS.

This clonotype showed up just a few times. The chain joins TRBV5-6 to TRBJ2-3, with D hard to call. In germline, CDR1 is SGHDT, CDR2 YYEEEE. This CDR3 has 14 amino acids. Trimming pared 5 bases from V and 4 bases from J, leaving 14 bases between. The CDR3 sequence: CASRSPLSADTQYF. CDR3 coding DNA: TGTGCCAGCAGGAGCCCGTTGAGCGCAGATACGCAGTATTTT. Variable domain in full (rest from reference TRBV5-6 and TRBJ2-3): DAGVTQSPTHLIKTRGQQVTLRCSPKSGHDTVSWYQQALGQGPQFIFQYYEEEERQRGNFPDRFSGHQFPNYSSELNVNALLLGDSALYLCASRSPLSADTQYFGPGTRLTVL.

This clonotype was observed at least ten times. The rearrangement uses TRBV4-3 and TRBJ1-2; weak D call: TRBD1 (5 bases). The CDR3 consists of 13 residues. Germline V gene data show CDR1 as LGHNA and CDR2 as YSLEER. The V end was cut by 0 bases, the J end by 10 bases, with 12 bases between. The CDR3 loop is CASSQDRARAYTF. Here the CDR3 DNA reads TGCGCCAGCAGCCAAGATAGAGCCAGGGCCTACACCTTC.

This clonotype was detected many times. The V gene is TRBV6-1, the J gene TRBJ1-1, with a possible D match to TRBD1 (5 bases). CDR1 and CDR2 (germline): MNHNS, SASEGT. The germline V and J ends were trimmed by 6 bases and 2 bases, with 16 bases remaining between them. The CDR3 runs 15 residues. In DNA form, the CDR3 reads TGTGCCAGCAGGGAGAGCAGGGCGAGTAACACTGAAGCTTTCTTT. As protein: CASRESRASNTEAFF.

V gene TRBV5-4 combines with J gene TRBJ2-5; 11 bases are shared with TRBD1. Germline assignment: CDR1 SGHNT and CDR2 YYREEE (reference sequence). The CDR3 extends over 15 amino acids. Trimming cost V 8 bases and J 4 bases; bases outside gene matches: 10. The DNA of the CDR3 is TGTGCCAGTACCGGACAGGGGGCCCCCAGAGAGACCCAGTACTTC. Protein: CASTGQGAPRETQYF.

This clonotype occurred many times. J is TRBJ2-3 and V is TRBV12-3 or TRBV12-4; unclear D gene. V was pared by 1 base and J by 2 bases, with 4 bases between. The CDR3 sequence is 13 residues long. The CDR3: CASSLGHTDTQYF. The CDR3 nucleotides read TGTGCCAGCAGTTTAGGCCACACAGATACGCAGTATTTT.

This clonotype was seen a few times. This chain uses TRBV6-5 with TRBJ2-1, with 8 bases aligning to TRBD1. Trimming at V came to 2 bases and at J to 5 bases, leaving 5 bases not matched to a gene. CDR3 size: 15 residues. Germline V CDR1 and CDR2: MNHEY, SVGAGI. CDR3 DNA: TGTGCCAGCAGTTACAACAGGGGGGATAACAATGAGCAGTTCTTC. It codes for CASSYNRGDNNEQFF.

This chain connects TRBV7-2 to TRBJ2-7, with a tentative D call TRBD1 (5 bases). Germline V gene data show CDR1 as SGHTA and CDR2 as FQGNSA. The CDR3 is 12 residues long. V shed 5 bases and J shed 4 bases, with 9 bases lying between them. CDR3 nucleotide sequence: TGTGCCAGCAGCCCCTACAGGTACGAGCAGTACTTC. Translation: CASSPYRYEQYF.

This clonotype was detected ten times or more. The V call is TRBV20-1, the J call TRBJ1-1; D unclear. With 0 bases removed from V and 3 bases from J, the gap between germline ends came to 8 bases. The CDR3 contains 13 residues. Germline V gene data show CDR1 as DFQATT and CDR2 as SNEGSKA (reference sequence). CDR3 region: CSARDSLDTEAFF. The CDR3 nucleotides read TGCAGTGCTAGAGACTCGTTAGACACTGAAGCTTTCTTT.

The CDR3 loop is CASGGNYGYTF. The CDR3 region has the DNA TGTGCCAGCGGGGGGAACTATGGCTACACCTTC. The rearrangement links TRBV12-3 or TRBV12-4 to TRBJ1-2; TRBD1 might be the D (5 bases). The CDR3 has 11 amino acids. V dropped 8 bases and J dropped 2 bases, with 6 bases sitting between them.

The chain uses TRBV4-3 and TRBJ2-2; no reliable D call. The ends were cut back, 1 base at V and 6 bases at J, with 6 bases in the middle. The CDR3 totals 13 residues. Looked up from germline, CDR1 is LGHNA and CDR2 is YSLEER. CDR3 nucleotide sequence: TGCGCCAGCAGCCAAGTCGGATCCGGGGAGCTGTTTTTT. This gives the protein CASSQVGSGELFF.

The table lists this clonotype with many counts. The gene calls are TRBV3-1 and TRBJ1-4; D is uncertain. CDR1 LGHDT and CDR2 YNNKEL come from the germline V gene (reference sequence). This CDR3 region has 11 residues. Trimming removed 3 bases at V and 7 bases at J, with 3 bases between. This CDR3 reads CASSQSEKLFF. The CDR3 DNA follows: TGTGCCAGCAGCCAGAGTGAAAAACTGTTTTTT.

With respect to this clonotype: This sequence may be a read error, since a much larger clone differs from it by one base. V and J are TRBV6-2 or TRBV6-3 and TRBJ1-1; 7 bases fit TRBD1. Germline V lookup: CDR1 MNHEY, CDR2 SVGEGT. The CDR3 contains 14 residues. This CDR3 is CASSYRGQRTEALF. Written as DNA, the CDR3 is TGTGCCAGCAGTTATAGGGGGCAGCGGACTGAAGCTTTGTTT.

This clonotype occurred many times. The rearrangement uses TRBV12-3 or TRBV12-4 and TRBJ1-1; 10 bases are shared with TRBD1. CDR3 length equals 15 residues. The trim removed 4 bases at V and 1 base at J, leaving 3 bases unmatched. The CDR3 bases are TGTGCCAGCAGTTCTTGGACAGGGGGGAACACTGAAGCTTTCTTT. Its protein product is CASSSWTGGNTEAFF.

This clonotype occurred a few times. V and J are TRBV18 and TRBJ2-4, with TRBD1 identical over 8 bases. CDR3 length: 14 amino acids. J lost 7 bases, V lost 5 bases, and 7 bases had no gene match. Germline V gives CDR1 KGHSH, CDR2 LQKENI. As DNA, the CDR3 is TGTGCCAGCTCATCAGCAGGGGGCAGGAACATTCAGTACTTC. This sequence encodes CASSSAGGRNIQYF.

This clonotype was seen at least ten times. CDR3 sequence (DNA): TGTGCCAGCAGTCCCCTTGCGGGGGCCCGGGATACGCAGTATTTT. This sequence encodes CASSPLAGARDTQYF. The rearrangement joins TRBV11-3 to TRBJ2-3; maybe TRBD2 (7 bases). The CDR3 runs 15 residues. With 6 bases removed from V and 6 bases from J, the gap between germline ends came to 19 bases. From germline, CDR1 is SGHNT and CDR2 YENEEA.

The chain is built from TRBV18 and TRBJ2-5; D is tentatively TRBD1 or TRBD2 (5 bases each). Germline CDR1 is KGHSH and CDR2 is LQKENI. V was shortened by 2 bases and J by 4 bases, with 11 bases between the two germline ends. CDR3 length equals 14 residues. The CDR3 coding sequence is TGTGCCAGCTCACCAGCAGGGAGCCGAGAGACCCAGTACTTC. Its protein is CASSPAGSRETQYF.